Each of the 13 T cell receptor beta chains below was sequenced from the same sample in a study of beta chain features in type 1 diabetes. The entirety of the isolated RNA underwent reverse transcription, so expressed TCRB transcripts were sequenced. The table came from immunoSEQ multiplex PCR; TCRdb's copy has only in-frame clones and leaves some out. The sample contains about 150,000 clones, around 10% of which appear only once. Input material: central memory CD4+ T cells from blood. Receptors originate from a man between 18 and 29 years old in good health.

This clone was seen more than once but under ten times. This chain connects TRBV7-9 to TRBJ1-1; TRBD1 might be the D (6 bases). The germline V and J ends were trimmed by 3 bases and 3 bases, with 11 bases remaining between them. The CDR3 extends over 14 amino acids. Germline-derived CDR1 and CDR2 are SEHNR and FQNEAQ (reference sequence). CDR3 DNA: TGTGCCAGCAGCTTGAGCTACAGGGACACTGAAGCTTTCTTT. Translating gives CASSLSYRDTEAFF.

At least ten counts were recorded for this clone. V usage is TRBV7-6 and J usage is TRBJ2-7; tentative D call: TRBD1 (5 bases). Germline V gene lookup returns CDR1 SGHVS and CDR2 FNYEAQ. V lost 7 bases to trimming and J lost 2 bases, with 15 bases between them. This CDR3 has 14 residues. CDR3 protein: CASTQDPLAYEQYF. The CDR3 coding sequence is TGTGCCAGCACACAGGACCCTTTGGCCTACGAGCAGTACTTC.

A few counts support this clone. The chain links TRBV10-3 to TRBJ2-7; 8 bases are a match to TRBD2. CDR1 ENHRY and CDR2 SYGVKD come from the germline V gene. This CDR3 is built from 14 residues. V trimming: 2 bases; J trimming: 5 bases; junction bases outside the gene matches: 5. CDR3 sequence (DNA): TGTGCCATCAGTGAGAGAAGCGGGAGCGACGAGCAGTACTTC. Translated, it gives CAISERSGSDEQYF.

This clone was seen a handful of times. The chain joins TRBV29-1 to TRBJ1-2; 8 bases align to TRBD1. After removal of 6 bases from V and 1 base from J, the junction contained 7 bases not matched to a gene. The CDR3 is 14 amino acids. The germline V gene encodes CDR1 SQVTM and CDR2 ANQGSEA. As DNA, the CDR3 is TGCAGCGTCCGGACAGGGACCTATAACTATGGCTACACCTTC. It codes for CSVRTGTYNYGYTF.

This sequence joins TRBV5-1 and TRBJ2-7; D possibly corresponds to TRBD1 (5 bases). Germline CDR1 reads SGHRS; CDR2 reads YFSETQ. This CDR3 region has 13 residues. V lost 2 bases and J lost 6, with 12 bases in between. CDR3 in DNA: TGCGCCAGCAGCTTAGCAGGGCCCTTCGAGCAGTACTTC. Protein product: CASSLAGPFEQYF.

This clone was counted ten times or more. The rearrangement links TRBV7-9 to TRBJ2-7; 7 bases line up with TRBD2. The V and J ends lost 8 bases and 5 bases, in that order; junction bases with no gene match: 6. The CDR3 contains 12 residues. Germline assignment: CDR1 SEHNR and CDR2 FQNEAQ (reference sequence). The CDR3 DNA is TGTGCCAGCGGGAGGGGAGACCACGAGCAGTACTTC. This translates into CASGRGDHEQYF. The full variable domain, in which reference TRBV7-9 and TRBJ2-7 provide the parts outside the CDR3, is DTGVSQNPRHKITKRGQNVTFRCDPISEHNRLYWYRQTLGQGPEFLTYFQNEAQLEKSRLLSDRFSAERPKGSFSTLEIQRTEQGDSAMYLCASGRGDHEQYFGPGTRLTVT.

V is TRBV7-2 and J is TRBJ1-5; maybe TRBD1 (5 bases). CDR3 length equals 14 residues. V was pared by 3 bases and J by 3 bases, with 9 bases between. Looked up from germline, CDR1 is SGHTA and CDR2 is FQGNSA. The DNA for the CDR3 is TGTGCCAGCAGCTTCGGGGGGTACAATCAGCCCCAGCATTTT. Its protein product is CASSFGGYNQPQHF.

Only a few counts were recorded for this clone. The chain carries TRBV2 and TRBJ1-5; no clear D gene. This CDR3 comprises 14 residues. Between the trimmed V and J ends, which lost 7 bases and 4 bases, there was a span of 14 bases. CDR1 SNHLY and CDR2 FYNNEI come from the germline V gene. CDR3 amino acids: CASKVDWGNQPQHF. DNA of the CDR3: TGTGCCAGCAAGGTCGACTGGGGAAATCAGCCCCAGCATTTT.

This CDR3 reads CASSQTGLRRNNEQFF. In nucleotides, the CDR3 is TGCGCCAGCAGCCAGACGGGACTCCGCCGGAACAATGAGCAGTTCTTC. The chain employs TRBV4-3 and TRBJ2-1; possibly TRBD2 for D (6 bases). The V gene lost 3 bases and the J gene lost 5 bases, with 17 bases spanning the gap. This CDR3 is 16 amino acids long. Germline CDR1 is LGHNA and CDR2 is YSLEER.

The table lists this clone with many counts. This rearrangement joins TRBV7-2 to TRBJ2-7; D call uncertain. Germline loops: CDR1 SGHTA, CDR2 FQGNSA. CDR3 size: 13 residues. The ends were cut back, 5 bases at V and 7 bases at J, with 15 bases in the middle. CDR3 region: CASSPEHVREQYF. The CDR3 DNA reads as TGTGCCAGCAGCCCAGAACATGTGAGGGAGCAGTACTTC. Full variable domain (outside the CDR3, taken from reference TRBV7-2 and TRBJ2-7): GAGVSQSPSNKVTEKGKDVELRCDPISGHTALYWYRQSLGQGLEFLIYFQGNSAPDKSGLPSDRFSAERTGGSVSTLTIQRTQQEDSAVYLCASSPEHVREQYFGPGTRLTVT.

This chain links TRBV2 with TRBJ2-1; TRBD1 agrees at 9 bases. CDR1 and CDR2 (germline): SNHLY, FYNNEI. This CDR3 is 16 amino acids long. V lost 1 base, J lost 9 bases, and 10 bases stayed unmatched. For the CDR3, the DNA is TGTGCCAGCAGTGAAGTTGGCTTGGGACAGGGATTTGAGCAGTTCTTC. It encodes CASSEVGLGQGFEQFF. The full variable domain, with the rest looked up from reference TRBV2 and TRBJ2-1, is EPEVTQTPSHQVTQMGQEVILRCVPISNHLYFYWYRQILGQKVEFLVSFYNNEISEKSEIFDDQFSVERPDGSNFTLKIRSTKLEDSAMYFCASSEVGLGQGFEQFFGPGTRLTVL.

This clone was detected only a few times. This chain uses TRBV9 with TRBJ1-6; a possible D gene is TRBD1 (6 bases). The CDR3 length is 17 residues. V gave up 3 bases and J gave up 3 bases, with 16 bases separating them. The germline V gene has CDR1 SGDLS and CDR2 YYNGEE. This CDR3 is CASSAVGGSGYNSPLHF. The CDR3 region has the DNA TGTGCCAGCAGCGCCGTAGGGGGGAGCGGCTATAATTCACCCCTCCACTTT.

This clone has a count of ten or more. The V call is TRBV6-5, the J call TRBJ2-1; TRBD1 agrees at 8 bases. Germline CDR1 and CDR2: MNHEY and SVGAGI. The J segment lost 4 bases and the V segment lost 6 bases, leaving 8 bases of the junction unmatched. This CDR3 has 15 amino acids. CDR3 sequence (DNA): TGTGCCAGCAGGGACCGACAGGGGACATACAATGAGCAGTTCTTC. This sequence encodes CASRDRQGTYNEQFF.